These 27 T cell receptor beta chains originate from one sample sequenced in a study of CD8 T cells in Susac syndrome. It was with random hexamers that 0.5 to 1 ug RNA was reverse transcribed. TCRdb ran MiXCR on the immunoSEQ multiplex PCR reads and lists one entry per CDR3 protein. The sample has under 200,000 distinct CDR3 sequences, around 95% seen once. Input material: CD8+ T cells from PBMCs. The receptors derive from a human donor with Susac syndrome.

The CDR3 DNA sequence: TGTGCCAGCAGCCCTAGGTTGACAGTTCCGAGGGAGACCCAGTACTTC. It translates to CASSPRLTVPRETQYF. V usage is TRBV25-1 and J usage is TRBJ2-5, with D possibly TRBD1 on 5 matching bases. This CDR3 region has 16 residues. CDR1 MGHDK and CDR2 SYGVNS come from the germline V gene. Deletions cut 6 bases from V and 5 bases from J, with 22 bases between.

The DNA for the CDR3 is TGTGCCAGCAGTGCCCGGGACTCCCCCTGGAATGAGCAGTTCTTC. It specifies CASSARDSPWNEQFF. V is TRBV6-5 and J is TRBJ2-1; D may be TRBD2 (6 bases). Germline V gene lookup returns CDR1 MNHEY and CDR2 SVGAGI. The CDR3 extends over 15 amino acids. V dropped 5 bases and J dropped 7 bases, with 18 bases sitting between them.

The V and J genes are TRBV11-3 and TRBJ2-7, with 7 bases fitting TRBD1. Per the germline V gene, CDR1 is SGHNT and CDR2 is YENEEA. The ends lost 5 bases at V and 5 bases at J; junction bases unmatched: 6. CDR3 length: 13 amino acids. The CDR3 bases are TGTGCCAGCAGCCCAGACACAGGGGACGAGCAGTACTTC. It is translated as CASSPDTGDEQYF.

This clonotype has just one count. The J gene is TRBJ2-7, the V gene TRBV7-9; TRBD1 matches 9 bases. Germline CDR1 SEHNR, CDR2 FQNEAQ (reference sequence). CDR3 length: 14 amino acids. V was clipped by 0 bases and J by 6 bases; unmatched bases: 3. CDR3 in DNA: TGTGCCAGCAGCTTAGCAACAGGGGGCGTCGAGCAGTACTTC. Encoded protein: CASSLATGGVEQYF.

J is TRBJ2-7 and V is TRBV29-1; D gene uncertain. V lost 7 bases to trimming and J lost 2 bases, with 12 bases between them. CDR1 and CDR2 (germline): SQVTM, ANQGSEA. The CDR3 is 12 amino acids. The CDR3 sequence is CSATVPPYEQYF. CDR3 nucleotides: TGCAGCGCCACAGTGCCCCCCTACGAGCAGTACTTC.

This rearrangement joins TRBV6-5 to TRBJ1-2, with 9 bases lining up with TRBD1. This CDR3 spans 14 amino acids. Germline CDR1 MNHEY, CDR2 SVGAGI. V gave up 3 bases and J gave up 2 bases; unmatched junction bases: 1. The CDR3 DNA is TGTGCCAGCAGTTATGGACAGGGGAACTATGGCTACACCTTC. This translates into CASSYGQGNYGYTF.

V is TRBV2 and J is TRBJ1-4; 7 bases line up with TRBD1. J gave up 2 bases and V 8 bases, and 8 bases lay outside the gene matches. CDR3 length: 15 residues. Germline V CDR1 and CDR2: SNHLY, FYNNEI. CDR3 nucleotides: TGTGCCAGCGAGGAGGGGGCCTCTACTAATGAAAAACTGTTTTTT. Translating gives CASEEGASTNEKLFF.

V gene TRBV12-3 or TRBV12-4 combines with J gene TRBJ2-7; D is possibly TRBD1 or TRBD2 (6 bases each). V lost 4 bases and J 2 bases, leaving 12 bases between the germline ends. The CDR3 runs to 14 residues. The CDR3 protein is CASSSIGGTYEQYF. CDR3 nucleotides: TGTGCCAGCAGTTCGATCGGGGGCACCTACGAGCAGTACTTC.

The chain is built from TRBV9 and TRBJ1-4, with TRBD1 identical over 8 bases. The CDR3 is made up of 16 amino acids. The germline V gene has CDR1 SGDLS and CDR2 YYNGEE. The V segment lost 0 bases and the J segment 1 base; nucleotides outside the gene matches: 2. DNA of the CDR3: TGTGCCAGCAGCGTAGGAACAGGGGGAACTAATGAAAAACTGTTTTTT. It is translated as CASSVGTGGTNEKLFF.

V is TRBV30 and J is TRBJ1-5; D not certain. Germline V gene data show CDR1 as GTSNPN and CDR2 as SVGIG (reference sequence). V lost 0 bases and J 7 bases, leaving 10 bases between the germline ends. The CDR3 is made up of 13 amino acids. The CDR3 DNA is TGTGCCTGGAGTGTAGTAGCGGGGCAGCCCCAGCATTTT. Translating it yields CAWSVVAGQPQHF.

The chain joins TRBV30 to TRBJ1-1; 7 nucleotides match TRBD1. In germline, CDR1 is GTSNPN, CDR2 SVGIG (reference sequence). Germline trimming cut 4 bases from V and 8 bases from J; bases unmatched to any gene: 4. This CDR3 has 11 amino acids. CDR3 amino acids: CAWIGGDEAFF. CDR3 DNA sequence: TGTGCCTGGATAGGGGGCGACGAAGCTTTCTTT.

The V gene is TRBV29-1, the J gene TRBJ2-6; D remains ambiguous. CDR1 and CDR2 from the germline V gene are SQVTM and ANQGSEA. The V end lost 4 bases, the J end lost 6 bases, and 16 bases lay between the germline ends. This CDR3 contains 15 residues. The CDR3 reads CSVARVNSEANVLTF. In DNA form, the CDR3 reads TGCAGCGTTGCAAGAGTAAACTCGGAGGCCAACGTCCTGACTTTC. Complete variable domain (other parts from reference TRBV29-1 and TRBJ2-6): SAVISQKPSRDICQRGTSLTIQCQVDSQVTMMFWYRQQPGQSLTLIATANQGSEATYESGFVIDKFPISRPNLTFSTLTVSNMSPEDSSIYLCSVARVNSEANVLTFGAGSRLTVL.

The chain has TRBV28 and TRBJ1-5; D unresolved. The germline gives CDR1 MDHEN, CDR2 SYDVKM. The CDR3 runs to 14 residues. Trimming pared 2 bases from V and 0 bases from J, leaving 5 bases between. The CDR3 DNA sequence: TGTGCCAGCAGTTTAGGCCCTAGCAATCAGCCCCAGCATTTT. This gives the protein CASSLGPSNQPQHF.

The V call is TRBV7-9, the J call TRBJ1-2; no clear D gene. Germline values: CDR1 SEHNR, CDR2 FQNEAQ (reference sequence). This CDR3 region has 14 residues. V lost 5 bases to trimming and J lost 6 bases, with 16 bases between them. The CDR3 reads CASSPRLKRDGYTF. For the CDR3, the DNA is TGTGCCAGCAGCCCACGGTTAAAAAGGGATGGCTACACCTTC. Using reference TRBV7-9 and TRBJ1-2 for the parts outside the CDR3, the full variable domain is DTGVSQNPRHKITKRGQNVTFRCDPISEHNRLYWYRQTLGQGPEFLTYFQNEAQLEKSRLLSDRFSAERPKGSFSTLEIQRTEQGDSAMYLCASSPRLKRDGYTFGSGTRLTVV.

The chain carries TRBV6-5 and TRBJ2-2, with D possibly being TRBD1 (6 bases). Trimming removed 6 bases from V and 5 bases from J, with 10 bases in between. CDR1 MNHEY and CDR2 SVGAGI come from the germline V gene. The CDR3 contains 13 residues. CDR3 in amino acids: CASRETGTGELFF. Here the CDR3 DNA reads TGTGCCAGCAGAGAAACAGGGACCGGGGAGCTGTTTTTT.

Regarding this clonotype: At one of its ends the junction is not consistent with the germline gene, which may arise from a read error. The J gene is TRBJ2-7, the V gene TRBV7-7, with a tentative D call TRBD1 (6 bases). CDR1 is SSHAT and CDR2 is FNYEAQ in the germline V gene (reference sequence). The CDR3 is 15 residues long. The CDR3 bases are TGTGCTAGCAGCTCATCTTGGGGGCCCTCCTACGAGCAGTACTTC. It is translated as CASSSSWGPSYEQYF.

The chain employs TRBV28 and TRBJ2-7, with D perhaps matching TRBD1 (6 bases). This CDR3 contains 14 residues. Germline V gives CDR1 MDHEN, CDR2 SYDVKM. The V and J ends lost 7 bases and 1 base respectively, with 14 bases between them. The chain's CDR3 is CASNSRGISYEQYF. The CDR3 DNA sequence: TGTGCCAGCAACTCCAGGGGCATTTCCTACGAGCAGTACTTC.

The chain carries TRBV9 and TRBJ2-7; 9 bases fit TRBD1. Germline CDR1 SGDLS, CDR2 YYNGEE. This CDR3 has 14 amino acids. Trimming took 7 bases from V and 5 from J; bases not matched to a gene: 10. CDR3 in DNA: TGTGCCAGCGGGACAGGGTATTCGTCCCACGAGCAGTACTTC. Amino acids: CASGTGYSSHEQYF.

The chain employs TRBV27 and TRBJ2-5; D may match TRBD1 or TRBD2 (5 bases each). The V and J ends lost 4 bases and 4 bases respectively, with 16 bases between them. The CDR3 runs 15 residues. CDR1 is MNHEY, CDR2 SMNVEV, per germline (reference sequence). Here the CDR3 DNA reads TGTGCCAGCAGTTCGTGGGGGTCGGTATTAGAGACCCAGTACTTC. It is translated as CASSSWGSVLETQYF.

This chain joins TRBV28 and TRBJ2-7; 8 nucleotides match TRBD1. Germline V gene sequence: CDR1 MDHEN, CDR2 SYDVKM. CDR3 length: 13 residues. Germline trimming cut 11 bases from V and 0 bases from J; bases unmatched to any gene: 6. CDR3 amino acids: CAVRGRVSYEQYF. The CDR3 coding sequence is TGTGCCGTCAGGGGGCGCGTCTCCTACGAGCAGTACTTC.

The chain uses TRBV5-6 and TRBJ2-1; no firm D call. This CDR3 is 14 amino acids long. The V end was cut by 4 bases, the J end by 3 bases, with 11 bases between. Germline V gene sequence: CDR1 SGHDT, CDR2 YYEEEE. CDR3: CASSPLLRYNEQFF. In nucleotides, the CDR3 is TGTGCCAGCAGCCCACTTCTCCGCTACAATGAGCAGTTCTTC.

The chain combines TRBV9 with TRBJ1-1; D is possibly TRBD1 (5 bases). Germline CDR1 and CDR2: SGDLS and YYNGEE. This CDR3 is built from 15 residues. V was cut by 0 bases and J by 7 bases, with 16 bases left in between. This CDR3 is CASSVGGGRGDEAFF. The CDR3 coding sequence is TGTGCCAGCAGCGTAGGTGGGGGGAGGGGCGATGAAGCTTTCTTT.

This clonotype was observed a few times. V usage is TRBV6-5 and J usage is TRBJ2-7; D call uncertain. CDR1 and CDR2 from the germline V gene are MNHEY and SVGAGI. V lost 2 bases and J 6 bases, leaving 14 bases between the germline ends. This CDR3 has 14 residues. Here the CDR3 reads CASSYDTTRSEQYF. CDR3 nucleotide sequence: TGTGCCAGCAGTTACGACACCACTCGGAGCGAGCAGTACTTC.

The V call is TRBV30, the J call TRBJ1-1, with unresolved D. Trimming stripped 0 bases from V and 0 bases from J, with 5 bases between. Germline CDR1 GTSNPN, CDR2 SVGIG (reference sequence). The CDR3 has 13 amino acids. This chain's CDR3 is CAWSVLVNTEAFF. DNA of the CDR3: TGTGCCTGGAGTGTACTGGTGAACACTGAAGCTTTCTTT.

This clonotype was counted once. This chain joins TRBV3-1 and TRBJ2-1, with TRBD2 matching over 8 bases. Trimming at V came to 4 bases and at J to 7 bases, leaving 12 bases not matched to a gene. The CDR3 runs 16 residues. Germline CDR1 and CDR2: LGHDT and YNNKEL (reference sequence). CDR3 nucleotides: TGTGCCAGCAGCCGCGGCGGGGGGCCGGGTATTAATGAGCAGTTCTTC. Its protein product is CASSRGGGPGINEQFF.

V and J are TRBV20-1 and TRBJ1-1; a weak D match, TRBD1 (6 bases). With 6 bases removed from V and 4 bases from J, the gap between germline ends came to 15 bases. The length of the CDR3 is 13 residues. CDR1 is DFQATT and CDR2 is SNEGSKA in the germline V gene (reference sequence). CDR3: CSADSAPGTEAFF. The CDR3 DNA reads TGCAGTGCGGACAGTGCCCCCGGCACTGAAGCTTTCTTT.

Comment on this clonotype: The junction and the germline gene differ at one end; a read error may be behind it. V is TRBV7-9 and J is TRBJ2-6, with D unclear. Germline V lookup: CDR1 SEHNR, CDR2 FQNEAQ (reference sequence). This CDR3 has 15 amino acids. CDR3 in DNA: TGTGCCAGCAACTTAGTGGGAACTGGGGCCAACGTCCTGACTTTC. The encoded protein is CASNLVGTGANVLTF.